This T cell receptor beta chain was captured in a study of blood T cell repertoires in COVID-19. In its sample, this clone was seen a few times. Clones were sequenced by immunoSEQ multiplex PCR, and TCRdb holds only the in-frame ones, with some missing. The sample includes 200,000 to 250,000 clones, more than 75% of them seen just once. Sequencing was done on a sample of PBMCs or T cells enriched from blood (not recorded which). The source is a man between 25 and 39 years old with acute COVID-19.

This CDR3 reads CASSLDVTSGGKTQYF. CDR3 coding DNA: TGTGCCAGCAGCTTGGATGTAACTAGCGGGGGAAAGACCCAGTACTTC. The chain employs TRBV5-4 and TRBJ2-5, with 11 bases identical to TRBD2. Germline assignment: CDR1 SGHNT and CDR2 YYREEE (reference sequence). CDR3 size: 16 residues. Trimming removed 0 bases from V and 6 bases from J; junction bases left unmatched: 7.